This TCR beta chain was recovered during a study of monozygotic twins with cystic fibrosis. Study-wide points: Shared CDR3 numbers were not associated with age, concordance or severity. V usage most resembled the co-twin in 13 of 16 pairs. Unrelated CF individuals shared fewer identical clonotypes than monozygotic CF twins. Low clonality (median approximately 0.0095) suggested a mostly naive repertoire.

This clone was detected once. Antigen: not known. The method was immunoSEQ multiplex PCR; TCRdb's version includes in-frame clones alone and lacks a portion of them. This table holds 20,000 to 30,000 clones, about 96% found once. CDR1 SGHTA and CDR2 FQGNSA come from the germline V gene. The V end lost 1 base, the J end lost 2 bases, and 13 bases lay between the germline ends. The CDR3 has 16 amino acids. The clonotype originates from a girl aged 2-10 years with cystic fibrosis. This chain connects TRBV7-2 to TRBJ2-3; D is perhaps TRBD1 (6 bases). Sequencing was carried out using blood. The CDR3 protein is CASSLVSTGSTDTQYF. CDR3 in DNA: TGTGCCAGCAGCTTAGTGTCGACAGGTTCCACAGATACGCAGTATTTT.